This T cell receptor (beta chain) comes out of a study of metastatic and nonmetastatic thyroid tumors. Study-wide findings and caveats: For both blood and tumor, malignant thyroid tumors reportedly showed significantly higher TCR beta diversity than benign nodules did.

TCRdb used MiXCR to call clones anew from the PCR reads. The sample carries approximately 35,000 clones, under 14% recorded once. There were no patients who had received any treatment before thyroid surgery. The germline V gene encodes CDR1 LNHDA and CDR2 SQIVND (reference sequence). The V and J ends lost 8 bases and 0 bases respectively, with 16 bases between them. This CDR3 has 15 residues. This clone was observed at least ten times. Antigen: not known. The chain combines TRBV19 with TRBJ1-1; no reliable D call. The TCR comes from a female donor with papillary thyroid cancer or a benign thyroid nodule (not recorded which). Some clones in this sample may be carry-over from other donors' samples. Material for sequencing was blood. The CDR3 nucleotides are TGTGCCAGTCTATACGGAGGAAACATGAACACTGAAGCTTTCTTT. Translated: CASLYGGNMNTEAFF.